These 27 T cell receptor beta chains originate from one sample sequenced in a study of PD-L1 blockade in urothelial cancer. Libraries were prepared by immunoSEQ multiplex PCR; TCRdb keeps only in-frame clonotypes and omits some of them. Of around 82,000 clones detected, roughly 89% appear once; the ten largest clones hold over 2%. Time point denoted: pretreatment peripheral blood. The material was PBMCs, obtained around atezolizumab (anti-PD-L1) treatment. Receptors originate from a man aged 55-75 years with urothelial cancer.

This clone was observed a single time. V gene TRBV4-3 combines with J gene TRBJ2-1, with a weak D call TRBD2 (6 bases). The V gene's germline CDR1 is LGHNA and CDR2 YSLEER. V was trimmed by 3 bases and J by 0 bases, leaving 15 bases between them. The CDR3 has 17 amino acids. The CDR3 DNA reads TGCGCCAGCAGCCAGACTAGTATAGGGAGCTCCTACAATGAGCAGTTCTTC. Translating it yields CASSQTSIGSSYNEQFF.

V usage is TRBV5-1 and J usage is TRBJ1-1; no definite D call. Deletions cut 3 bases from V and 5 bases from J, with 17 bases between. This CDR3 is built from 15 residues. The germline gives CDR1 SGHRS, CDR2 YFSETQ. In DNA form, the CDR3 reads TGCGCCAGCAGCTCTCCCGGGATTAAAATTACTGAAGCTTTCTTT. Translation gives CASSSPGIKITEAFF. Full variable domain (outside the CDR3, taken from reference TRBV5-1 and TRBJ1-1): KAGVTQTPRYLIKTRGQQVTLSCSPISGHRSVSWYQQTPGQGLQFLFEYFSETQRNKGNFPGRFSGRQFSNSRSEMNVSTLELGDSALYLCASSSPGIKITEAFFGQGTRLTVV.

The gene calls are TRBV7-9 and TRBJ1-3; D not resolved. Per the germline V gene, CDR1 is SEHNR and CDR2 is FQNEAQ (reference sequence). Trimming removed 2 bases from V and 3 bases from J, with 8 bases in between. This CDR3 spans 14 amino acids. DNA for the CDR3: TGTGCCAGCAGCTTAAATTCAGATGGAAACACCATATATTTT. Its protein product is CASSLNSDGNTIYF. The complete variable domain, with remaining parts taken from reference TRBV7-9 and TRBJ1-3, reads DTGVSQNPRHKITKRGQNVTFRCDPISEHNRLYWYRQTLGQGPEFLTYFQNEAQLEKSRLLSDRFSAERPKGSFSTLEIQRTEQGDSAMYLCASSLNSDGNTIYFGEGSWLTVV.

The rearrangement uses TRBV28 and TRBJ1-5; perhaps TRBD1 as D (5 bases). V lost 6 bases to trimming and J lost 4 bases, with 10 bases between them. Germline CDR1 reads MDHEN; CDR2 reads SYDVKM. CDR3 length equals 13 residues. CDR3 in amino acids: CASRVGANQPQHF. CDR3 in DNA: TGTGCCAGCAGGGTTGGGGCGAATCAGCCCCAGCATTTT.

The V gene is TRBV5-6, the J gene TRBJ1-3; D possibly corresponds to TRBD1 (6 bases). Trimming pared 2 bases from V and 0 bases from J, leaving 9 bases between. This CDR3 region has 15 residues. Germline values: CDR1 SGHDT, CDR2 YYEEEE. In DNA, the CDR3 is TGTGCCAGCAGCTTAACAGGGAGCTCTGGAAACACCATATATTTT. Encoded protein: CASSLTGSSGNTIYF.

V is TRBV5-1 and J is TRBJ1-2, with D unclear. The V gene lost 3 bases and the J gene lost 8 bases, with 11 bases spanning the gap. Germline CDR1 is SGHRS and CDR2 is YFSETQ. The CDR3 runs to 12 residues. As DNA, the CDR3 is TGCGCCAGCAGCTGGGATGGGGAGGGCTACACCTTC. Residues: CASSWDGEGYTF.

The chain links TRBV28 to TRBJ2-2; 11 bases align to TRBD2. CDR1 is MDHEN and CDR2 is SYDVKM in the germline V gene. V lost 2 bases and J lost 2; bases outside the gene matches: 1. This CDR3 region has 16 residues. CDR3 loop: CASSLGLAGNTGELFF. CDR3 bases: TGTGCCAGCAGTTTAGGACTAGCGGGCAACACCGGGGAGCTGTTTTTT. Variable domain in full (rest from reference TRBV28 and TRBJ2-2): DVKVTQSSRYLVKRTGEKVFLECVQDMDHENMFWYRQDPGLGLRLIYFSYDVKMKEKGDIPEGYSVSREKKERFSLILESASTNQTSMYLCASSLGLAGNTGELFFGEGSRLTVL.

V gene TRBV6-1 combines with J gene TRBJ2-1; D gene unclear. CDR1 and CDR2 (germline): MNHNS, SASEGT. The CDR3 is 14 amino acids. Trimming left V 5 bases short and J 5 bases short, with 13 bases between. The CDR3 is CASSQQMPNNEQFF. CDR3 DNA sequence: TGTGCCAGCAGTCAACAAATGCCAAACAATGAGCAGTTCTTC.

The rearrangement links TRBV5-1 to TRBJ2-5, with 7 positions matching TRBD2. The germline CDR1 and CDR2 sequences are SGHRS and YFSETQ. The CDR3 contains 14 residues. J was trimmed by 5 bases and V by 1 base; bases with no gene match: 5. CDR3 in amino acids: CASSLRGSFETQYF. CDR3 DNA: TGCGCCAGCAGCTTGCGCGGGAGTTTTGAGACCCAGTACTTC.

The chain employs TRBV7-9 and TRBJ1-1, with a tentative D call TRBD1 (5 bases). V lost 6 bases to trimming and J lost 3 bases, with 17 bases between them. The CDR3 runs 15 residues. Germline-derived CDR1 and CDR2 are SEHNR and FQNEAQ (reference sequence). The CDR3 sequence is CASSPLFGGYTEAFF. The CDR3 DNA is TGTGCCAGCAGTCCTCTTTTCGGGGGGTACACTGAAGCTTTCTTT. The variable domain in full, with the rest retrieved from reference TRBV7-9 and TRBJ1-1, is DTGVSQNPRHKITKRGQNVTFRCDPISEHNRLYWYRQTLGQGPEFLTYFQNEAQLEKSRLLSDRFSAERPKGSFSTLEIQRTEQGDSAMYLCASSPLFGGYTEAFFGQGTRLTVV.

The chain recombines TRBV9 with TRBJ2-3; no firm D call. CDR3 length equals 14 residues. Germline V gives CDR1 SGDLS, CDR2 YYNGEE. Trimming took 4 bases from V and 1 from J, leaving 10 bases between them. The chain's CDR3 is CASSREERTDTQYF. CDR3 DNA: TGTGCCAGCAGCCGCGAGGAGCGCACAGATACGCAGTATTTT.

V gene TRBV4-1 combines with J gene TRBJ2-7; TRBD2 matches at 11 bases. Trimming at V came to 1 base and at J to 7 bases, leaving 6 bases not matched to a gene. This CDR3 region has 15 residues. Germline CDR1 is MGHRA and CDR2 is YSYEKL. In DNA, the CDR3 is TGCGCCAGCAGCCAAGCCACTAGCGGGAGTCGGGAGCAGTACTTC. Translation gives CASSQATSGSREQYF.

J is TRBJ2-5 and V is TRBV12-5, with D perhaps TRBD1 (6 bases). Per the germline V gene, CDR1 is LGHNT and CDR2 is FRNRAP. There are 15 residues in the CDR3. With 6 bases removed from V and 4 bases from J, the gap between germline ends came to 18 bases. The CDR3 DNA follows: TGTGCTAGTGGCCGATACAGGGCCCGGGGAGAGACCCAGTACTTC. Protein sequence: CASGRYRARGETQYF.

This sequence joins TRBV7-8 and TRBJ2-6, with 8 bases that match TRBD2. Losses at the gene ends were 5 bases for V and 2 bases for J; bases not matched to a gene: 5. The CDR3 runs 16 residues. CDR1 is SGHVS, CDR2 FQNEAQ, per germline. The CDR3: CASSPLRGAGANVLTF. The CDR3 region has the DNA TGTGCCAGCAGCCCCCTGCGGGGGGCTGGGGCCAACGTCCTGACTTTC.

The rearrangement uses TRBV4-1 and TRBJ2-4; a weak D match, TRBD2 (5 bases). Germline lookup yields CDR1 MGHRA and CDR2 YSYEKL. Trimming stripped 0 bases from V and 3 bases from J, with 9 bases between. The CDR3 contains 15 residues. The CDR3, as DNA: TGCGCCAGCAGCCAAGATCGAACTAGCAAAAACATTCAGTACTTC. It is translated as CASSQDRTSKNIQYF.

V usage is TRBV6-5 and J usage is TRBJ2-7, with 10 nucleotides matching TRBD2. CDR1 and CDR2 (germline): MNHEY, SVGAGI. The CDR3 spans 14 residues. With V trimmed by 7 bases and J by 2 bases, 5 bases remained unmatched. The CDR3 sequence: CASTELAGAYEQYF. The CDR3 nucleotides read TGTGCCAGCACCGAGCTAGCGGGGGCCTACGAGCAGTACTTC.

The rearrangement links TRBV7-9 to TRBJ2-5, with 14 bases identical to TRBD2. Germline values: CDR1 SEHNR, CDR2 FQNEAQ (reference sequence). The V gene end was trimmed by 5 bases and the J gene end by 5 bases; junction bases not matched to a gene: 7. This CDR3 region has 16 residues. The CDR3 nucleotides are TGTGCCAGCAGCCCCGGGGGACTAGCGGGGGTGGAGACCCAGTACTTC. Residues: CASSPGGLAGVETQYF.

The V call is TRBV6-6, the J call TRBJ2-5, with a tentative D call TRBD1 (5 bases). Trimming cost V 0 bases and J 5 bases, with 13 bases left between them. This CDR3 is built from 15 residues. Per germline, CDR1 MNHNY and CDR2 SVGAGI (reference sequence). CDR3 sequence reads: CASSYSRQRLETQYF. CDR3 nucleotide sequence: TGTGCCAGCAGTTACTCGAGACAGCGATTGGAGACCCAGTACTTC.

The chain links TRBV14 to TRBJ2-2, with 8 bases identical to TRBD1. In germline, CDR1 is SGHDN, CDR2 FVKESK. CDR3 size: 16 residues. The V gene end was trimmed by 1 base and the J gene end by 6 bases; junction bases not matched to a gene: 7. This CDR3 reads CASSQARTGKAGELFF. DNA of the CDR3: TGTGCCAGCAGCCAAGCCAGGACAGGGAAAGCCGGGGAGCTGTTTTTT.

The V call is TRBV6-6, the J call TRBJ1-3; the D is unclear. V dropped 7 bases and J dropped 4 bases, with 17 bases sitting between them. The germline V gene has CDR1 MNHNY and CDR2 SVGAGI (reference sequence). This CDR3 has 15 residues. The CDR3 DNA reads TGTGCCAGCAACCGACTGGCCTCATCCGGAAACACCATATATTTT. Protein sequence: CASNRLASSGNTIYF.

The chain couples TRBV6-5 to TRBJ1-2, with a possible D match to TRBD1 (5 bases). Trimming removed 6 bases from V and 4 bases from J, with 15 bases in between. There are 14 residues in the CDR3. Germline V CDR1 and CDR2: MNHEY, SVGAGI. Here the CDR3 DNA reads TGTGCCAGCAGGACGCGGGGTCAGGGCTATGGCTACACCTTC. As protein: CASRTRGQGYGYTF.

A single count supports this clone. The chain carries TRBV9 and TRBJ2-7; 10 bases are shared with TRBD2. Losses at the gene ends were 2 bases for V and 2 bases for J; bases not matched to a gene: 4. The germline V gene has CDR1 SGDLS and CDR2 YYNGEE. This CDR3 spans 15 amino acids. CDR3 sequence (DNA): TGTGCCAGCAGCGTGACTAGCGGGCGAACCTACGAGCAGTACTTC. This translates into CASSVTSGRTYEQYF.

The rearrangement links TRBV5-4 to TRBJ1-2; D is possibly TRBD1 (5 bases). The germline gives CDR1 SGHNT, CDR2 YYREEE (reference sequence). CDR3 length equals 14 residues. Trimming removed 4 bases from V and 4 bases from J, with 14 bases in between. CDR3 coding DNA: TGTGCCAGCAGCGGAACCGGGGGGGGCTATGGCTACACCTTC. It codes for CASSGTGGGYGYTF. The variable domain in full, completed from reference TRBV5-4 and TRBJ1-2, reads ETGVTQSPTHLIKTRGQQVTLRCSSQSGHNTVSWYQQALGQGPQFIFQYYREEENGRGNFPPRFSGLQFPNYSSELNVNALELDDSALYLCASSGTGGGYGYTFGSGTRLTVV.

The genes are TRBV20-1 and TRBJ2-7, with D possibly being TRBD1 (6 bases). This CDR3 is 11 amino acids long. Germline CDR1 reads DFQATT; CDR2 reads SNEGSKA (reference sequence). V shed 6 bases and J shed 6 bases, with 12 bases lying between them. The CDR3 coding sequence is TGCAGTGCCTACAGGGCTAGCGAGCAGTACTTC. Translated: CSAYRASEQYF.

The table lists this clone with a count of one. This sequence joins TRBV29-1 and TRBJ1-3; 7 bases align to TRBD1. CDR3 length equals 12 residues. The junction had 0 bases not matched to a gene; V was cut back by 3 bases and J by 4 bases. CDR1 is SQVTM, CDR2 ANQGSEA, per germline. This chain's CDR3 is CSVDRGGNTIYF. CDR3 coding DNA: TGCAGCGTTGACAGGGGGGGAAACACCATATATTTT.

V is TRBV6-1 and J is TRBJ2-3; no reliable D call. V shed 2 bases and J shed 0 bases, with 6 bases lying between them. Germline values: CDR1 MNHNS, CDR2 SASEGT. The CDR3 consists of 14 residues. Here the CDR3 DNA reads TGTGCCAGCAGTGAATCCAGGAGCACAGATACGCAGTATTTT. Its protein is CASSESRSTDTQYF.

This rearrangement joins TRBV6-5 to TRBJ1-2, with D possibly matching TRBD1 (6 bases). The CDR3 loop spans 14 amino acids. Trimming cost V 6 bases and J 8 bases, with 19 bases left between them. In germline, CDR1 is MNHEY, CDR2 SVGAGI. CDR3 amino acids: CASRNRVARRGYTF. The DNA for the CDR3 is TGTGCCAGCAGGAACAGGGTGGCCAGGAGGGGCTACACCTTC.